Each of the 7 T cell receptor beta chains below was sequenced from the same sample in a study of T cell changes during pregnancy in multiple sclerosis. Assay used: immunoSEQ multiplex PCR; TCRdb lists only in-frame clones, some missing. Of some 39,000 clones in the sample, over 80% are singletons; the top ten hold roughly 0.37%. Source: CD4+ T cells from peripheral blood mononuclear cells, taken in the third trimester of pregnancy. The origin of the receptors is a female donor in good health, enrolled as a control in a pregnancy study.

This chain uses TRBV5-1 with TRBJ1-4; the match to TRBD1 covers 7 bases. Trimming removed 2 bases from V and 7 bases from J; junction bases left unmatched: 8. The germline CDR1 and CDR2 sequences are SGHRS and YFSETQ. The CDR3 has 15 residues. The CDR3, as DNA: TGCGCCAGCAGCTTAGCAGGGGGAATTAGTGAAAAACTGTTTTTT. It yields the protein CASSLAGGISEKLFF.

V usage is TRBV7-9 and J usage is TRBJ1-1; the D is unclear. Deletions cut 5 bases from V and 5 bases from J, with 6 bases between. CDR3 length: 11 residues. Germline-derived CDR1 and CDR2 are SEHNR and FQNEAQ (reference sequence). This CDR3 reads CASSPKTEAFF. In DNA form, the CDR3 reads TGTGCCAGCAGCCCCAAAACTGAAGCTTTCTTT.

This chain links TRBV11-2 with TRBJ2-3; 9 nucleotides agree with TRBD2. Germline values: CDR1 SGHAT, CDR2 FQNNGV. This CDR3 comprises 16 residues. V dropped 1 base and J dropped 6; count of bases not matched to a gene: 8. CDR3 amino acids: CASSLVPRGGRDTQYF. In DNA form, the CDR3 reads TGTGCCAGCAGCTTAGTTCCGCGGGGGGGCCGGGATACGCAGTATTTT.

The J gene is TRBJ2-7, the V gene TRBV28; 7 bases match TRBD1. With 10 bases clipped from V and 5 bases from J, the junction kept 14 bases outside the gene matches. Germline V lookup: CDR1 MDHEN, CDR2 SYDVKM. The CDR3 spans 14 residues. This CDR3 is CATRGDRVIHEQYF. CDR3 sequence (DNA): TGTGCCACCAGGGGAGACAGGGTGATCCACGAGCAGTACTTC.

On this clone: At one of its ends the junction is not consistent with the germline gene, which may arise from a read error. The chain couples TRBV5-1 to TRBJ1-1; D perhaps matches TRBD1 (5 bases). The CDR3 covers 13 residues. CDR1 and CDR2 from the germline V gene are SGHRS and YFSETQ. The DNA of the CDR3 is TGCGCCAGCAGTTTGGACATGAACACTGAAGCTTTCTTT. Protein sequence: CASSLDMNTEAFF.

This chain connects TRBV27 to TRBJ1-1; 8 bases are shared with TRBD1. The V segment lost 5 bases and the J segment 6 bases; nucleotides outside the gene matches: 8. The length of the CDR3 is 14 residues. In germline, CDR1 is MNHEY, CDR2 SMNVEV (reference sequence). CDR3 protein: CASSLGQGLAEAFF. CDR3 nucleotides: TGTGCCAGCAGTCTTGGACAGGGCCTCGCTGAAGCTTTCTTT.

This chain's CDR3 is CASSSTSGSYRYEQYF. The DNA for the CDR3 is TGTGCCAGCAGCAGTACTAGCGGGTCCTACCGGTACGAGCAGTACTTC. The V and J genes are TRBV9 and TRBJ2-7, with TRBD2 identical over 9 bases. V gave up 4 bases and J gave up 4 bases; unmatched junction bases: 12. Germline lookup yields CDR1 SGDLS and CDR2 YYNGEE. The CDR3 runs to 16 residues.